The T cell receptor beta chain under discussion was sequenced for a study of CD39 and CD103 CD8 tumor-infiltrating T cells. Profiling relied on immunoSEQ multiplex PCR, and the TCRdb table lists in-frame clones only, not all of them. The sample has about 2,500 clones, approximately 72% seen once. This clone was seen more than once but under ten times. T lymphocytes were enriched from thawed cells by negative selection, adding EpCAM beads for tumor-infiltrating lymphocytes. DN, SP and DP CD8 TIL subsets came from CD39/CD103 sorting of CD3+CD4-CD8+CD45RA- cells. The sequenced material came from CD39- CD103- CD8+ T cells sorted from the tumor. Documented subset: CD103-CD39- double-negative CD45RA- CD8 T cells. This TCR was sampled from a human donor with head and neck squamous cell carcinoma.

CDR3 loop: CASSNGGLYGYTF. In nucleotides, the CDR3 is TGTGCCAGCAGTAACGGGGGGCTCTATGGCTACACCTTC. This chain links TRBV6-1 with TRBJ1-2; perhaps TRBD1 as D (6 bases). V was clipped by 5 bases and J by 4 bases, with 11 bases between them. From germline, CDR1 is MNHNS and CDR2 SASEGT. The CDR3 is 13 amino acids.